Each of the 25 T cell receptor beta chains below was sequenced from the same sample in a study of response to subunit inactivated influenza vaccine. TCRdb itself ran the RT-PCR reads through MiXCR, one entry per CDR3 protein. The sample records about 570,000 distinct CDR3 sequences, about 10% being singletons. This specimen was PBMCs from blood, taken on the day of vaccination. These receptors came from a man aged 45-65 years who received an inactivated influenza vaccine.

This clonotype was seen many times. This chain links TRBV5-1 with TRBJ2-7; 10 bases line up with TRBD1. CDR3 length: 14 amino acids. Germline V gene data show CDR1 as SGHRS and CDR2 as YFSETQ. V shed 7 bases, J shed 0 bases, and the junction held 4 bases outside the gene matches. CDR3 nucleotide sequence: TGCGCCAGCTCGGGACAGGGGAGCTCCTACGAGCAGTACTTC. Its protein product is CASSGQGSSYEQYF.

V is TRBV7-9 and J is TRBJ1-4; possible D gene TRBD1, 5 bases. V was clipped by 5 bases and J by 5 bases, with 9 bases between them. The CDR3 is 13 amino acids. Germline V gene data show CDR1 as SEHNR and CDR2 as FQNEAQ (reference sequence). The CDR3 DNA follows: TGTGCCAGCAGCATACAGGCAAATGAAAAACTGTTTTTT. It encodes CASSIQANEKLFF.

As concerns this clonotype: It may be a read error: a sequence one base away is much more abundant. The chain couples TRBV6-2 or TRBV6-3 to TRBJ1-5; no firm D call. The J call is doubtful: the DNA matches TRBJ2-3 better. The CDR3 is 14 residues long. CDR1 and CDR2 (germline): MNHEY, SVGEGT. CDR3 loop: CASSWHFGNQPQYF. The CDR3 coding sequence is TGTGCCAGCAGTTGGCATTTCGGCAATCAGCCCCAGTATTTT.

This chain connects TRBV5-1 to TRBJ2-7, with D maybe TRBD1 (6 bases). The germline CDR1 and CDR2 sequences are SGHRS and YFSETQ. CDR3 length equals 16 residues. The V end lost 0 bases, the J end lost 5 bases, and 18 bases lay between the germline ends. CDR3 in DNA: TGCGCCAGCAGCTTGGGGACCGGGACATTTTGGGACGAGCAGTACTTC. As protein: CASSLGTGTFWDEQYF.

This clonotype showed up just a few times. CDR3 nucleotide sequence: TGCAGTGCCAGCCGGGCCCCGACCGCCTACGAGCAGTACTTC. Translated: CSASRAPTAYEQYF. The V call is TRBV20-1, the J call TRBJ2-7; the D is unclear. The CDR3 has 14 residues. The germline V gene encodes CDR1 DFQATT and CDR2 SNEGSKA (reference sequence). The ends were cut back, 6 bases at V and 2 bases at J, with 17 bases in the middle.

The chain has TRBV19 and TRBJ2-1; D ambiguous. This CDR3 has 14 residues. From germline, CDR1 is LNHDA and CDR2 SQIVND (reference sequence). Trimming left V 6 bases short and J 7 bases short, with 16 bases between. CDR3 nucleotide sequence: TGTGCCAGTAGGATAAACCGGGCACTGAATGAGCAGTTCTTC. Translating it yields CASRINRALNEQFF.

This chain uses TRBV29-1 with TRBJ2-3; a possible D gene is TRBD2 (6 bases). V was shortened by 6 bases and J by 7 bases, with 14 bases between the two germline ends. This CDR3 spans 12 amino acids. Germline CDR1 and CDR2: SQVTM and ANQGSEA. CDR3 coding DNA: TGCAGCGTCGTGGAGGGTTCGAATACGCAGTATTTT. Protein product: CSVVEGSNTQYF.

This sequence joins TRBV15 and TRBJ1-4; 7 nucleotides agree with TRBD1. The CDR3 runs to 15 residues. Germline CDR1 reads LNHNV; CDR2 reads YYDKDF (reference sequence). With 5 bases clipped from V and 5 bases from J, the junction kept 8 bases outside the gene matches. The CDR3 sequence is CATSPRQGGNEKLFF. DNA of the CDR3: TGTGCCACCAGCCCTCGACAGGGTGGCAATGAAAAACTGTTTTTT.

V is TRBV27 and J is TRBJ1-1; 8 bases are shared with TRBD1. The CDR3 consists of 16 residues. Per the germline V gene, CDR1 is MNHEY and CDR2 is SMNVEV (reference sequence). V shed 7 bases, J shed 1 base, and the junction held 11 bases outside the gene matches. CDR3 loop: CASIKSGGPKNTEAFF. The CDR3 nucleotides read TGTGCCAGCATTAAGTCAGGGGGCCCTAAGAACACTGAAGCTTTCTTT.

This clonotype was detected a few times. The chain has TRBV15 and TRBJ2-1; perhaps TRBD1 as D (6 bases). This CDR3 contains 13 residues. Germline CDR1 is LNHNV and CDR2 is YYDKDF (reference sequence). The germline V and J ends were trimmed by 5 bases and 8 bases, with 13 bases remaining between them. The CDR3 loop is CATSVSQGYEQFF. DNA for the CDR3: TGTGCCACCAGCGTATCACAGGGCTATGAGCAGTTCTTC.

This clonotype occurred many times. The chain has TRBV10-3 and TRBJ2-3, with D unclear. Germline assignment: CDR1 ENHRY and CDR2 SYGVKD. The V end lost 6 bases, the J end lost 0 bases, and 13 bases lay between the germline ends. The CDR3 contains 15 residues. DNA of the CDR3: TGTGCCATCAGAGACTCGCACGCTAGCACAGATACGCAGTATTTT. Protein: CAIRDSHASTDTQYF.

In its sample, this clonotype was seen a few times. One end of the junction is discordant with germline, which a read error may explain. The chain uses TRBV7-7 and TRBJ2-3; D is possibly TRBD1 or TRBD2 (5 bases each). This CDR3 has 15 residues. Germline V gene data show CDR1 as SSHAT and CDR2 as FNYEAQ (reference sequence). The CDR3 coding sequence is TGTGCTAGCAGCTTAGCCGGGACCCCCACAGATACGCAGTATTTT. It codes for CASSLAGTPTDTQYF.

The V and J genes are TRBV20-1 and TRBJ1-5, with 8 bases aligning to TRBD1. The CDR3 totals 13 residues. From germline, CDR1 is DFQATT and CDR2 SNEGSKA (reference sequence). Trimming removed 6 bases from V and 2 bases from J; junction bases left unmatched: 3. As DNA, the CDR3 is TGCAGTGCGAAACAGGGGGGCAATCAGCCCCAGCATTTT. Amino acid sequence: CSAKQGGNQPQHF.

The rearrangement links TRBV28 to TRBJ1-5; no clear D. V lost 3 bases, J lost 4 bases, and 13 bases lay in between. This CDR3 spans 15 amino acids. The germline CDR1 and CDR2 sequences are MDHEN and SYDVKM. The CDR3 is CASSLGRLTNQPQHF. The CDR3 DNA is TGTGCCAGCAGTTTGGGTCGACTGACAAATCAGCCCCAGCATTTT.

The rearrangement uses TRBV20-1 and TRBJ2-2; D unclear. With 0 bases removed from V and 0 bases from J, the gap between germline ends came to 5 bases. The CDR3 is 14 residues long. The germline V gene has CDR1 DFQATT and CDR2 SNEGSKA (reference sequence). Here the CDR3 reads CSARERSNTGELFF. CDR3 sequence (DNA): TGCAGTGCTAGAGAGCGTTCGAACACCGGGGAGCTGTTTTTT.

This clonotype has only a few counts. The J gene is TRBJ1-3, the V gene TRBV9; TRBD1 aligns across 7 bases. The CDR3 has 16 residues. The germline CDR1 and CDR2 sequences are SGDLS and YYNGEE. Trimming took 0 bases from V and 2 from J; bases not matched to a gene: 5. The CDR3 coding sequence is TGTGCCAGCAGCGTAGTGCAGGGGGACCCTGGAAACACCATATATTTT. This gives the protein CASSVVQGDPGNTIYF.

This clonotype was seen more than once but under ten times. Possible read error: a much larger clone is one base away. V and J are TRBV28 and TRBJ2-3; 9 bases match TRBD2. The CDR3 contains 13 residues. Per the germline V gene, CDR1 is MDHEN and CDR2 is SYDVKM. CDR3 protein: CVSSLAGVNTQYF. Here the CDR3 DNA reads TGTGTCAGCAGTTTAGCGGGAGTCAATACGCAGTATTTT. The full variable domain, with the rest looked up from reference TRBV28 and TRBJ2-3, is DVKVTQSSRYLVKRTGEKVFLECVQDMDHENMFWYRQDPGLGLRLIYFSYDVKMKEKGDIPEGYSVSREKKERFSLILESASTNQTSMYLCVSSLAGVNTQYFGPGTRLTVL.

The chain recombines TRBV29-1 with TRBJ1-4; no clear D gene. Germline V gene lookup returns CDR1 SQVTM and CDR2 ANQGSEA. The CDR3 is made up of 13 amino acids. The V end was cut by 4 bases, the J end by 6 bases, with 12 bases between. In DNA form, the CDR3 reads TGCAGCGTTGTCAGTCGGGTTGATGAAAAACTGTTTTTT. Protein sequence: CSVVSRVDEKLFF. Filled out from reference TRBV29-1 and TRBJ1-4, the complete variable domain reads SAVISQKPSRDICQRGTSLTIQCQVDSQVTMMFWYRQQPGQSLTLIATANQGSEATYESGFVIDKFPISRPNLTFSTLTVSNMSPEDSSIYLCSVVSRVDEKLFFGSGTQLSVL.

This clonotype was recorded a few times. The gene calls are TRBV15 and TRBJ1-1; D is perhaps TRBD1 (6 bases). V gave up 9 bases and J gave up 5 bases, with 19 bases separating them. From germline, CDR1 is LNHNV and CDR2 YYDKDF (reference sequence). The CDR3 spans 14 residues. CDR3 DNA sequence: TGTGCCACTAAAGGGGGGGGAAGTGGGACTGAAGCTTTCTTT. Its protein is CATKGGGSGTEAFF.

This clonotype was recorded many times. The rearrangement joins TRBV15 to TRBJ1-1; no clear D. V lost 0 bases and J lost 0, with 8 bases in between. The CDR3 has 15 residues. Germline V gene sequence: CDR1 LNHNV, CDR2 YYDKDF (reference sequence). The CDR3 sequence: CATSRDITVNTEAFF. CDR3 coding DNA: TGTGCCACCAGCAGAGATATAACGGTGAACACTGAAGCTTTCTTT.

This clonotype turned up a few times. The genes are TRBV6-2 or TRBV6-3 and TRBJ2-5, with D unresolved. From germline, CDR1 is MNHEY and CDR2 SVGEGT. This CDR3 has 14 residues. V lost 3 bases to trimming and J lost 3 bases, with 11 bases between them. The CDR3 nucleotides read TGTGCCAGCAGTTATACGTCCAGTAAAGAGACCCAGTACTTC. Its translation: CASSYTSSKETQYF.

This clonotype was detected ten times or more. The genes are TRBV6-5 and TRBJ2-5; D is unclear. Germline V lookup: CDR1 MNHEY, CDR2 SVGAGI. The V end was cut by 2 bases, the J end by 4 bases, with 5 bases between. The length of the CDR3 is 12 residues. The CDR3 coding sequence is TGTGCCAGCAGTTACGGCGGAGAGACCCAGTACTTC. The encoded protein is CASSYGGETQYF.

A few counts support this clonotype. The rearrangement links TRBV27 to TRBJ2-5; maybe TRBD1 (5 bases). This CDR3 spans 19 amino acids. The ends were cut back, 5 bases at V and 0 bases at J, with 25 bases in the middle. Germline-derived CDR1 and CDR2 are MNHEY and SMNVEV (reference sequence). The CDR3 sequence is CASSPLALKLGPYQETQYF. In DNA form, the CDR3 reads TGTGCCAGCAGTCCCCTCGCTTTGAAGTTGGGGCCGTACCAAGAGACCCAGTACTTC.

This clonotype was detected ten times or more. The V and J genes are TRBV24-1 and TRBJ2-1; 7 nucleotides agree with TRBD1. The germline V gene encodes CDR1 KGHDR and CDR2 SFDVKD. This CDR3 has 13 residues. V dropped 3 bases and J dropped 9; count of bases not matched to a gene: 4. The CDR3 DNA reads as TGTGCCACCAGTGATGACAGGGTTAGTGAGCAGTTCTTC. Translated, it gives CATSDDRVSEQFF.

This chain joins TRBV6-2 or TRBV6-3 and TRBJ2-2; D is undetermined. Germline CDR1 reads MNHEY; CDR2 reads SVGEGT. This CDR3 is built from 12 residues. V dropped 0 bases and J dropped 7 bases, with 3 bases sitting between them. CDR3 residues: CASSYSIGELFF. DNA of the CDR3: TGTGCCAGCAGTTACTCGATCGGGGAGCTGTTTTTT.